The TCR beta chain under discussion was sequenced for a study of blood T cells in healthy people across ages. The ends lost 1 base at V and 4 bases at J; junction bases unmatched: 9. The CDR3 extends over 16 amino acids. From germline, CDR1 is SQVTM and CDR2 ANQGSEA. A second PCR, run for roughly 7 to 11 cycles, used a sample-barcoded 5' primer plus a J-beta primer mix. TCRdb reprocessed the 5' RACE reads with MiXCR, giving one entry per CDR3 protein. In the table there are some 1.4 million distinct CDR3 sequences, approximately 42% of which are singletons. Sequencing input: blood. The receptor comes from a woman between 18 and 29 years old in good health. This sequence joins TRBV29-1 and TRBJ1-1, with TRBD1 matching 10 bases. CDR3 DNA: TGCAGCGTTGAAGGGGACAGGGGTGGCGTTGGCACTGAAGCTTTCTTT. Translating gives CSVEGDRGGVGTEAFF.